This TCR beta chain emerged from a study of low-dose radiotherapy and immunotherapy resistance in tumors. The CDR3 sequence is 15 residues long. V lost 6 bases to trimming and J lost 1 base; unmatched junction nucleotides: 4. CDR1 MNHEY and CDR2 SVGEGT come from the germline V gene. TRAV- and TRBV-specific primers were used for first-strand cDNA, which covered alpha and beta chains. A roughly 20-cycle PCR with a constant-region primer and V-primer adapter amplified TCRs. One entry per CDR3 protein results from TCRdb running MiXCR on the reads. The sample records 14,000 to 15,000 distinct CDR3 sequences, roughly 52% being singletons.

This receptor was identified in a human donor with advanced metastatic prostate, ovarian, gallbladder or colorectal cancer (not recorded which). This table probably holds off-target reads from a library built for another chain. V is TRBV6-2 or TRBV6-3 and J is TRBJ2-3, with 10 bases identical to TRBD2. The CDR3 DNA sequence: TGTGCCAGCAGCTATGGACTAGCGGGCACAGATACGCAGTATTTT. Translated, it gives CASSYGLAGTDTQYF.